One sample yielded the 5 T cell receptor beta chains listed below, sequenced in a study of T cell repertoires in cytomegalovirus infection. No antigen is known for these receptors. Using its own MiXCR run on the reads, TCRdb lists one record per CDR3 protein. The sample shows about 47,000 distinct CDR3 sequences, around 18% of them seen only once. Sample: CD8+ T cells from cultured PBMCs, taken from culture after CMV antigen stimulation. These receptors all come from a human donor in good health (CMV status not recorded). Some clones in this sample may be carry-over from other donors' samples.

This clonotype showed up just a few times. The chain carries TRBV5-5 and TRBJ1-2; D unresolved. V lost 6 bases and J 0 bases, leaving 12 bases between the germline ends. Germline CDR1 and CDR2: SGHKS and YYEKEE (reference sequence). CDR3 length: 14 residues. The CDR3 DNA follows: TGTGCCAGCACCAACTTTACCGCTAACTATGGCTACACCTTC. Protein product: CASTNFTANYGYTF.

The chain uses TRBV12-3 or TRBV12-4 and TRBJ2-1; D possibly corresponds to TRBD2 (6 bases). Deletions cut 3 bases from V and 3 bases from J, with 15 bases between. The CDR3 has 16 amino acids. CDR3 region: CASSLSLMGGYNEQFF. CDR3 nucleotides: TGTGCCAGCAGTTTGTCCCTCATGGGGGGCTACAATGAGCAGTTCTTC.

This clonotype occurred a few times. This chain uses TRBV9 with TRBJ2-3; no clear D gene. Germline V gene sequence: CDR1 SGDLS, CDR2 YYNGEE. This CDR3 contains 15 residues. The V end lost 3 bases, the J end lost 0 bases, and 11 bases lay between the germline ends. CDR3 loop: CASSAEDASTDTQYF. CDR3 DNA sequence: TGTGCCAGCAGCGCCGAGGACGCCAGCACAGATACGCAGTATTTT.

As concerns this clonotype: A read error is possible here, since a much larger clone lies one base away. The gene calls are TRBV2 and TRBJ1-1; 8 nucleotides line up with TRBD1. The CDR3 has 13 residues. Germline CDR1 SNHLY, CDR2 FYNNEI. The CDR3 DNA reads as TGTGCCAGCAGGGGACAGGCGGGCACTGAAGCTGTCTTT. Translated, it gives CASRGQAGTEAVF.

CDR3 DNA sequence: TGTGCCGTTAGACAGGCCACTGAAGCTTTCTTT. Encoded protein: CAVRQATEAFF. The chain is built from TRBV2 and TRBJ1-1, with D possibly TRBD1 on 6 matching bases. The V gene's germline CDR1 is SNHLY and CDR2 FYNNEI. CDR3 length: 11 amino acids. Trimming cost V 11 bases and J 4 bases, with 11 bases left between them.